This record covers a single TCR beta chain. Its cognate antigen is unknown. This sample is part of a study of cytomegalovirus exposure and HLA in healthy donors. Study conclusions and caveats: TCR beta chains numbering more than 150 were designated cytomegalovirus-associated.

The study ran its PCR with 60 Vbeta and 13 Jbeta primers. Generated by immunoSEQ multiplex PCR, the TCRdb table keeps only in-frame clones and is missing some. The data hold over 120,000 clones, with roughly 70% observed a single time. The J segment lost 5 bases and the V segment lost 6 bases, leaving 5 bases of the junction unmatched. Germline V CDR1 and CDR2: KGHSH, LQKENI. The CDR3 consists of 15 residues. The TCR sequence derives from a man aged 25-40 years in good health and CMV-seronegative. Sequenced sample: PBMCs. The chain uses TRBV18 and TRBJ2-2, with 11 bases fitting TRBD1. The CDR3 bases are TGTGCCAGCTCCCGAGGACAGGGGGCAACCGGGGAGCTGTTTTTT. Encoded protein: CASSRGQGATGELFF.